This TCR beta chain appears in the sequencing data of a study of T cells in Graves' hyperthyroidism and ophthalmopathy. Clinical symptoms, serum thyroxine, TRAb, thyroid ultrasound and orbital computed tomography informed diagnoses. Amplification yielded TCR beta CDR3 regions, with RNA transcripts as the source. TCR CDR3 underwent first-round RT-PCR with the HTBI primer set. A single record per CDR3 protein comes from TCRdb applying MiXCR to the multiplex PCR reads. Seen here are 250,000 to 300,000 distinct CDR3 sequences, around 15% observed once, and the top ten hold around 30%. The CDR3 contains 17 residues. V dropped 2 bases and J dropped 2; count of bases not matched to a gene: 4. The germline CDR1 and CDR2 sequences are SGHAT and FQNNGV. This clonotype was seen ten or more times.

The sample consisted of blood. This TCR was sampled from a woman aged 45-60 years with Graves' hyperthyroidism that later progressed to Graves' ophthalmopathy. The V and J genes are TRBV11-2 and TRBJ2-1, with TRBD2 matching 12 bases. CDR3 coding DNA: TGTGCCAGCAGCTTACATGGGACTAGCGGGCCCTACAATGAGCAGTTCTTC. Translated, it gives CASSLHGTSGPYNEQFF.